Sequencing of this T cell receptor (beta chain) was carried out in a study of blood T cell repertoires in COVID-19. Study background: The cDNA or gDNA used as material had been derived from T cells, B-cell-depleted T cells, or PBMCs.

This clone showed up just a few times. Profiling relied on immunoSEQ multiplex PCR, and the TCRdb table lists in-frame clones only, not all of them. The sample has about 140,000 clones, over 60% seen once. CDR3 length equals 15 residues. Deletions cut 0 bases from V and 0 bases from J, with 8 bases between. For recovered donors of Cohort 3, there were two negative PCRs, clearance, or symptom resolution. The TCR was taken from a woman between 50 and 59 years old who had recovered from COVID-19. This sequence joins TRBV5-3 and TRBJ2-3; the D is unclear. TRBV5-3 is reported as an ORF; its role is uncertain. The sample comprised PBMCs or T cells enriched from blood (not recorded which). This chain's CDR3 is CARSLGLNSTDTQYF. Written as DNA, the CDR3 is TGTGCCAGAAGCTTGGGTTTAAATAGCACAGATACGCAGTATTTT.